The entry below gives a single T cell receptor (beta chain) sequence along with its context. These data are taken from a study of blood T cell repertoires in COVID-19. About the study: Samples taken during acute and convalescent COVID-19 were collected in the United States, Italy and Spain. In each case, the material was cDNA or gDNA derived from T cells, B-cell-depleted T cells, or PBMCs.

Germline lookup yields CDR1 LNHDA and CDR2 SQIVND (reference sequence). The CDR3 has 15 amino acids. Per the original methods: Estimated nucleated cell counts came from reference gene primer amplification. TCRdb's copy holds only in-frame clones and misses some; the assay was immunoSEQ multiplex PCR. V, J and clone size reflect that table, while D and trimming were determined from the DNA. In the table there are about 50,000 clones, roughly 78% of which are singletons. The sequenced sample was peripheral blood. This sequence joins TRBV19 and TRBJ1-1; no definite D call. The clonotype comes from a man between 70 and 80 years old with acute or convalescent COVID-19. The CDR3 nucleotides are TGTGCGCAACTCTACAGAAAAAGACCGAACACTGAAGCTTTCTTT. Translated: CAQLYRKRPNTEAFF.